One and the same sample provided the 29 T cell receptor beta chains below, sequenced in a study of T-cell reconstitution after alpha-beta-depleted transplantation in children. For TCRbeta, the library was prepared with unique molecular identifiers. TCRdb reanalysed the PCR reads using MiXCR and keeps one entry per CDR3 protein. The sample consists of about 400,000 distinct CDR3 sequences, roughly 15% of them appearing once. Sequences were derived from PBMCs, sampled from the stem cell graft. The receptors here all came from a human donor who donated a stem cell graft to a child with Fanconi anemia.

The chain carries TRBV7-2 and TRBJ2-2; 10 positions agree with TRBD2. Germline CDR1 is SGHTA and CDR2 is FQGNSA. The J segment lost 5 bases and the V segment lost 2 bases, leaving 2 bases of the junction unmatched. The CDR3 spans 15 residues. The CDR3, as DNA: TGTGCCAGCAGCTTACAGACTAGCGGGACCGGGGAGCTGTTTTTT. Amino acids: CASSLQTSGTGELFF.

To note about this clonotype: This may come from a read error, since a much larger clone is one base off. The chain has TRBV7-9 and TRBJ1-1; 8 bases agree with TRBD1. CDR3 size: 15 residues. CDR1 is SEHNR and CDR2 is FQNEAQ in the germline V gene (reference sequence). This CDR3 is CSSSSQGGGNTEAFF. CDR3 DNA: TGTTCCAGCAGCTCACAGGGGGGCGGGAACACTGAAGCTTTCTTT.

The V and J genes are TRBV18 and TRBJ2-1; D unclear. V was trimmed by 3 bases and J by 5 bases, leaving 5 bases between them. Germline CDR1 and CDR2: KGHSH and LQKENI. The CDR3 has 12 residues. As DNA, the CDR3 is TGTGCCAGCTCACCCTTGAACAATGAGCAGTTCTTC. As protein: CASSPLNNEQFF.

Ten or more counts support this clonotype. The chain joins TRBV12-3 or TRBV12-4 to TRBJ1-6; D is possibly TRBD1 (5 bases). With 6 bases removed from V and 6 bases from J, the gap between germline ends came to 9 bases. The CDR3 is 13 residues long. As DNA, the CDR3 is TGTGCCAGCAGCTTACAGGTTAATTCACCCCTCCACTTT. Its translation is CASSLQVNSPLHF.

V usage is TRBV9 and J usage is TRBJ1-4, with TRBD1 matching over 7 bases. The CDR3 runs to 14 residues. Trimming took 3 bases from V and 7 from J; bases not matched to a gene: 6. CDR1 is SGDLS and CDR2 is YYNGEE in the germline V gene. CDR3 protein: CASSATGAGEKLFF. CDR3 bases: TGTGCCAGCAGCGCCACAGGGGCTGGTGAAAAACTGTTTTTT.

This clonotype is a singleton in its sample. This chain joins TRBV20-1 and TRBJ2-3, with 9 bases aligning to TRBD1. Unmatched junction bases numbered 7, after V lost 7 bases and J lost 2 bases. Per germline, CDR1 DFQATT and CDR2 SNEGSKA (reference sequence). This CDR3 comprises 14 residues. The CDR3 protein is CSGTGQGLTDTQYF. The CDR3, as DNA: TGCAGTGGTACGGGACAGGGACTCACAGATACGCAGTATTTT.

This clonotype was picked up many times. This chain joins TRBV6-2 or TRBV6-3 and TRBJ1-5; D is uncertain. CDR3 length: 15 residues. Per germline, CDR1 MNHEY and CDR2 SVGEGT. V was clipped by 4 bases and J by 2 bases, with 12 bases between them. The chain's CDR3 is CASSSLNTGNQPQHF. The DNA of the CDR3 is TGTGCCAGCAGTTCGTTAAATACTGGCAATCAGCCCCAGCATTTT.

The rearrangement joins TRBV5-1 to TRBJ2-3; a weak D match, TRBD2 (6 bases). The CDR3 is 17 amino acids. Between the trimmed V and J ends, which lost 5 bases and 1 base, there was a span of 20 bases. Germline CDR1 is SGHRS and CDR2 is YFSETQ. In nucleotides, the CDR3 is TGCGCCAGCAGTTTTTCGCTTTCTAGCGACGGCACAGATACGCAGTATTTT. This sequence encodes CASSFSLSSDGTDTQYF.

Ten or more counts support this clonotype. CDR3 residues: CSVFGDGAQYF. The CDR3 DNA reads as TGCAGCGTTTTCGGGGATGGGGCCCAGTACTTC. This chain joins TRBV29-1 and TRBJ2-5; tentative D call: TRBD2 (5 bases). CDR1 is SQVTM and CDR2 is ANQGSEA in the germline V gene. This CDR3 contains 11 residues. V lost 5 bases and J lost 9, with 13 bases in between.

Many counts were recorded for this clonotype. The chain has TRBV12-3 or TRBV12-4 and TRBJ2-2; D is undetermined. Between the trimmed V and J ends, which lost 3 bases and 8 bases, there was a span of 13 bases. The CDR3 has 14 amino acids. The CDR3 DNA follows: TGTGCCAGCAGTTTGGGTAGAACGTCGGGGGAGCTGTTTTTT. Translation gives CASSLGRTSGELFF.

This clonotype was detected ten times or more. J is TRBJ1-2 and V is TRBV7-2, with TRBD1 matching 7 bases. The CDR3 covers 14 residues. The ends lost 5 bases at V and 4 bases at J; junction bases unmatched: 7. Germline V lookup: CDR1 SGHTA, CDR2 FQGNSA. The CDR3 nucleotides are TGTGCCAGCAGCCTTGGACAGGCAACCTATGGCTACACCTTC. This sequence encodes CASSLGQATYGYTF.

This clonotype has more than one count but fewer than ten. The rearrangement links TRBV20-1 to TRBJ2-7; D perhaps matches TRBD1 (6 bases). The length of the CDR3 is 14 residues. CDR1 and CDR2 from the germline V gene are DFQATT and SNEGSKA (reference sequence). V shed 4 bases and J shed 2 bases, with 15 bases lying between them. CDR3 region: CSATGGNRAYEQYF. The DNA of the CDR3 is TGCAGTGCTACTGGGGGAAACAGGGCCTACGAGCAGTACTTC.

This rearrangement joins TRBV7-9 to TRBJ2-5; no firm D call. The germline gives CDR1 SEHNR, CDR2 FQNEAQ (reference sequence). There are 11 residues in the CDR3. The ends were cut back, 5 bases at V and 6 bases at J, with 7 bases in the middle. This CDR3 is CASSPRKTQYF. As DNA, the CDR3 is TGTGCCAGCAGCCCCAGGAAGACCCAGTACTTC.

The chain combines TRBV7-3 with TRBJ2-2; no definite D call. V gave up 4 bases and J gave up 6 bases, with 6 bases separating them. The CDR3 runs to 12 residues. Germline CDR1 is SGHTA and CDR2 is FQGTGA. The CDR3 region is CASSSPPGELFF. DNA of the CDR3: TGTGCCAGCAGCTCCCCGCCCGGGGAGCTGTTTTTT.

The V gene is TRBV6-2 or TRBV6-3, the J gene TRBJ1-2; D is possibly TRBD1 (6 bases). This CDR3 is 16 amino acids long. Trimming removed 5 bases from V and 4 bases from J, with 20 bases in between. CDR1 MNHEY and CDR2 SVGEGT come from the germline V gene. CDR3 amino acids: CASSPSRGGYLYGYTF. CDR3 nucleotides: TGTGCCAGCAGTCCCTCGAGAGGGGGATATCTCTATGGCTACACCTTC.

CDR3 loop: CASSVEGGAKNIQYF. CDR3 sequence (DNA): TGTGCCAGCAGCGTAGAAGGGGGAGCCAAAAACATTCAGTACTTC. The J gene is TRBJ2-4, the V gene TRBV9, with D perhaps TRBD1 (6 bases). The CDR3 has 15 residues. CDR1 SGDLS and CDR2 YYNGEE come from the germline V gene. V was clipped by 0 bases and J by 0 bases, with 7 bases between them.

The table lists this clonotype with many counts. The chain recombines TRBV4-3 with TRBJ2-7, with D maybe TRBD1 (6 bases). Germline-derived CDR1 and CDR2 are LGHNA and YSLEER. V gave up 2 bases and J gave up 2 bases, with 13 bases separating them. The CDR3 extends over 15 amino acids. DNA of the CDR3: TGCGCCAGCAGCCAATCCGGACAGACGACCTACGAGCAGTACTTC. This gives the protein CASSQSGQTTYEQYF.

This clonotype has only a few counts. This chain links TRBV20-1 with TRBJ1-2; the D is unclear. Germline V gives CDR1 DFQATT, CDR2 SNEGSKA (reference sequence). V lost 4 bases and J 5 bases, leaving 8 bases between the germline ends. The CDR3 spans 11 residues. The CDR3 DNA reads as TGCAGTGCTACTACGGATTATGGCTACACCTTC. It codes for CSATTDYGYTF.

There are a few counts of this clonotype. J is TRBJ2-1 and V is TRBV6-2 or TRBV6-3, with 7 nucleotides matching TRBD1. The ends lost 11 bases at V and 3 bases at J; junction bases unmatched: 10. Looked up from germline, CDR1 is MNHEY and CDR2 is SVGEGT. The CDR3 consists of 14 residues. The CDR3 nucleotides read TGTGCCGGATCGTACAGGGGTTTCTACAATGAGCAGTTCTTC. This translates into CAGSYRGFYNEQFF.

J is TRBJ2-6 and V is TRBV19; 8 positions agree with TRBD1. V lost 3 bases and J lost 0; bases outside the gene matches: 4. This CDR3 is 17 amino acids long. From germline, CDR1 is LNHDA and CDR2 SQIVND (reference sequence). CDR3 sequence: CASSIGDRGSGANVLTF. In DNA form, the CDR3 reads TGTGCCAGTAGTATCGGTGACAGGGGCTCTGGGGCCAACGTCCTGACTTTC.

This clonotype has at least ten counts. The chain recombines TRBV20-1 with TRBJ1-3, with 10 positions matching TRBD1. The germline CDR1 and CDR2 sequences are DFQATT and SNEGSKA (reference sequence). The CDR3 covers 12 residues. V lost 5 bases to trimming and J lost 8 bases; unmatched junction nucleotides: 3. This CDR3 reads CSAGGQGDTIYF. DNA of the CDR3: TGCAGTGCTGGAGGACAGGGGGACACCATATATTTT.

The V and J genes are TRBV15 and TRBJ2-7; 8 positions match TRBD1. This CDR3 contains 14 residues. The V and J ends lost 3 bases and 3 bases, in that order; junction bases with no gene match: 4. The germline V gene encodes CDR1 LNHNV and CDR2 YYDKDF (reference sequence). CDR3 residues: CATSSLGQDYEQYF. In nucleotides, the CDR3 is TGTGCCACCAGCAGCCTGGGACAGGACTACGAGCAGTACTTC.

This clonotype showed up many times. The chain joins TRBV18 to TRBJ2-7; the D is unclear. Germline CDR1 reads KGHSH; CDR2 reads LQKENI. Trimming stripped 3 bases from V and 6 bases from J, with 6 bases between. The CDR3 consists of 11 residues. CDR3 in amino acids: CASSPDVEQYF. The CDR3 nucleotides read TGTGCCAGCTCACCCGATGTCGAGCAGTACTTC.

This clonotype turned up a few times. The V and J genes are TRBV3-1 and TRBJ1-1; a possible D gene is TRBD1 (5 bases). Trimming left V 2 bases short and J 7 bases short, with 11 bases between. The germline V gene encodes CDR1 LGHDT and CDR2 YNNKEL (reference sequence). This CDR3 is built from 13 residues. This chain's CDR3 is CASSQMPQGEAFF. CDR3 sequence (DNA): TGTGCCAGCAGCCAAATGCCGCAGGGTGAAGCTTTCTTT.

CDR3 protein: CASGGQANEKLFF. Here the CDR3 DNA reads TGTGCCAGCGGGGGACAGGCGAATGAAAAACTGTTTTTT. This chain connects TRBV6-1 to TRBJ1-4; 8 nucleotides agree with TRBD1. Germline V lookup: CDR1 MNHNS, CDR2 SASEGT. The J segment lost 5 bases and the V segment lost 8 bases, leaving 4 bases of the junction unmatched. This CDR3 region has 13 residues.

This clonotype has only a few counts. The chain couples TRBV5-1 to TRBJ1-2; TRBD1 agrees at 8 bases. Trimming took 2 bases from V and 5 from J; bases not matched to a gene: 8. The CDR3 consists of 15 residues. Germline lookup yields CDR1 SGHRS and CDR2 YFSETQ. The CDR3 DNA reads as TGCGCCAGCAGCTTTGGGACTACAGGGGGTTATGGCTACACCTTC. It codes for CASSFGTTGGYGYTF.

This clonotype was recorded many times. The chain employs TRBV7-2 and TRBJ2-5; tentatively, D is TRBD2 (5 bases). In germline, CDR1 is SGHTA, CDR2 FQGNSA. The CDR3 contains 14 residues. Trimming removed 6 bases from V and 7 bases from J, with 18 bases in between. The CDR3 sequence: CASSRQGSGRTQYF. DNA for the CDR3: TGTGCCAGCAGTAGACAAGGCTCGGGGAGGACCCAGTACTTC.

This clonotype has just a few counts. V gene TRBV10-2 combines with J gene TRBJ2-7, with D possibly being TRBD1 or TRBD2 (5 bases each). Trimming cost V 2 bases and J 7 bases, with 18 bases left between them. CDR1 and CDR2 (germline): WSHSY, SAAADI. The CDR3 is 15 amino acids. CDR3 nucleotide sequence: TGCGCCAGCAGTGAGACTCCCAATTCAGGGAGTGAGCAGTACTTC. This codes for CASSETPNSGSEQYF.

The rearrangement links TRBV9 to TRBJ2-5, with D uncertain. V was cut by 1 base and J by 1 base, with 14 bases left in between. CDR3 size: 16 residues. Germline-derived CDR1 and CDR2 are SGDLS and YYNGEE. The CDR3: CASSVSSKGGQETQYF. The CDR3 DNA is TGTGCCAGCAGCGTATCCAGCAAAGGTGGCCAAGAGACCCAGTACTTC.